The 17 T cell receptor beta chains presented below share a single source sample, sequenced in a study of cytomegalovirus exposure and HLA in healthy donors. The PCR had 60 Vbeta and 13 Jbeta primers. Assay used: immunoSEQ multiplex PCR; TCRdb lists only in-frame clones, some missing. The sample holds 180,000 or so clones, 60% to 85% seen once. The sample consisted of PBMCs. These receptors came from a man between 18 and 35 years old in good health and CMV-seronegative.

The CDR3 nucleotides read TGTGCCAGCAGTTTAACTAGCGGGAGTCACGAGCAGTACTTC. Its translation: CASSLTSGSHEQYF. V gene TRBV28 combines with J gene TRBJ2-7; 11 bases fit TRBD2. CDR1 is MDHEN and CDR2 is SYDVKM in the germline V gene. Trimming removed 2 bases from V and 5 bases from J; junction bases left unmatched: 2. The CDR3 consists of 14 residues.

This clone was observed a handful of times. DNA for the CDR3: TGTGCCAGCAGCGTGGCGGTGGAGGGACAGGGGGACACCGGGGAGCTGTTTTTT. Its translation is CASSVAVEGQGDTGELFF. This rearrangement joins TRBV9 to TRBJ2-2; TRBD1 matches 11 bases. Germline V gene sequence: CDR1 SGDLS, CDR2 YYNGEE. CDR3 length equals 18 residues. The ends lost 2 bases at V and 3 bases at J; junction bases unmatched: 9.

The genes are TRBV18 and TRBJ1-1; weak D call: TRBD1 (6 bases). The CDR3 is 13 residues long. Germline CDR1 KGHSH, CDR2 LQKENI. V lost 4 bases and J 5 bases, leaving 11 bases between the germline ends. As DNA, the CDR3 is TGTGCCAGCTCACGGGGGCGAGGGACTGAAGCTTTCTTT. It translates to CASSRGRGTEAFF.

CDR3 loop: CASSEQDTGELFF. CDR3 nucleotide sequence: TGTGCCAGCAGTGAACAGGACACCGGGGAGCTGTTTTTT. The rearrangement links TRBV6-5 to TRBJ2-2; possibly TRBD1 for D (5 bases). Germline-derived CDR1 and CDR2 are MNHEY and SVGAGI. V was shortened by 5 bases and J by 3 bases, with 7 bases between the two germline ends. The CDR3 has 13 amino acids.

This clone was seen just once. This chain links TRBV5-4 with TRBJ2-7; D perhaps matches TRBD1 (6 bases). Germline CDR1 is SGHNT and CDR2 is YYREEE (reference sequence). Trimming removed 2 bases from V and 2 bases from J, with 11 bases in between. CDR3 length equals 14 residues. CDR3 residues: CASSLAGAAYEQYF. In DNA form, the CDR3 reads TGTGCCAGCAGCTTAGCAGGGGCAGCCTACGAGCAGTACTTC. The full variable domain, its missing parts supplied by reference TRBV5-4 and TRBJ2-7, is ETGVTQSPTHLIKTRGQQVTLRCSSQSGHNTVSWYQQALGQGPQFIFQYYREEENGRGNFPPRFSGLQFPNYSSELNVNALELDDSALYLCASSLAGAAYEQYFGPGTRLTVT.

J is TRBJ2-7 and V is TRBV6-5, with D perhaps TRBD1 (6 bases). The CDR3 contains 16 residues. Germline CDR1 reads MNHEY; CDR2 reads SVGAGI. V was cut by 1 base and J by 3 bases, with 16 bases left in between. The CDR3 nucleotides are TGTGCCAGCAGTTACTGGAAAGGACAGACTCTCTACGAGCAGTACTTC. It encodes CASSYWKGQTLYEQYF.

This chain uses TRBV28 with TRBJ2-3; 7 positions match TRBD2. This CDR3 contains 15 residues. CDR1 and CDR2 (germline): MDHEN, SYDVKM. Losses at the gene ends were 8 bases for V and 1 base for J; bases not matched to a gene: 9. DNA of the CDR3: TGTGCCAGCGGGGGGGAGGGTCGGGGCACAGATACGCAGTATTTT. Protein product: CASGGEGRGTDTQYF.

The chain employs TRBV6-1 and TRBJ2-1; TRBD1 aligns across 10 bases. This CDR3 spans 15 amino acids. V shed 6 bases, J shed 4 bases, and the junction held 6 bases outside the gene matches. Germline values: CDR1 MNHNS, CDR2 SASEGT. The CDR3 DNA reads as TGTGCCAGCAGAAAAGACAGGGGGCTTTACAATGAGCAGTTCTTC. Translating it yields CASRKDRGLYNEQFF.

This clone came up once. This chain joins TRBV4-2 and TRBJ2-7; D remains ambiguous. This CDR3 region has 15 residues. Germline assignment: CDR1 LGHNA and CDR2 YNFKEQ. The ends were cut back, 4 bases at V and 6 bases at J, with 19 bases in the middle. CDR3 loop: CASSPHPGDPLEQYF. The CDR3 bases are TGTGCCAGCAGCCCCCACCCCGGAGACCCACTCGAGCAGTACTTC.

Concerning this clone: Mismatch with germline at one junction end may stem from a read error. The chain has TRBV2 and TRBJ2-7; perhaps TRBD2 as D (6 bases). CDR3 length: 13 residues. Germline values: CDR1 SNHLY, CDR2 FYNNEI. The CDR3 nucleotides read TGTGCCGTCTGGGGACTCTCCCTCTACGCGCAGTACTTC. It yields the protein CAVWGLSLYAQYF.

The chain combines TRBV6-6 with TRBJ2-4; TRBD1 aligns across 8 bases. The CDR3 extends over 16 amino acids. The J segment lost 1 base and the V segment lost 5 bases, leaving 7 bases of the junction unmatched. Germline V gene lookup returns CDR1 MNHNY and CDR2 SVGAGI (reference sequence). The CDR3 sequence: CASSKRTGSAKNIQYF. The CDR3 DNA reads as TGTGCCAGCAGTAAGAGGACAGGGTCGGCCAAAAACATTCAGTACTTC.

The chain carries TRBV7-9 and TRBJ2-4, with D possibly TRBD1 on 6 matching bases. The CDR3 sequence is 17 residues long. Germline CDR1 reads SEHNR; CDR2 reads FQNEAQ (reference sequence). Trimming shortened V by 0 bases and J by 3 bases, and 15 bases separated the two germline ends. The CDR3 loop is CASSLAQTGLNKNIQYF. The CDR3 DNA follows: TGTGCCAGCAGCTTAGCTCAGACAGGACTGAACAAAAACATTCAGTACTTC.

The rearrangement joins TRBV2 to TRBJ1-2; 12 bases fit TRBD1. V gave up 5 bases and J gave up 6 bases; unmatched junction bases: 4. Per germline, CDR1 SNHLY and CDR2 FYNNEI. CDR3 size: 14 residues. DNA for the CDR3: TGTGCCAGCAGTCTGGGACAGGGGGCGGATGGCTACACCTTC. Protein sequence: CASSLGQGADGYTF.

The chain recombines TRBV11-2 with TRBJ2-7; 7 positions agree with TRBD1. The J segment lost 0 bases and the V segment lost 3 bases, leaving 2 bases of the junction unmatched. Germline V lookup: CDR1 SGHAT, CDR2 FQNNGV. This CDR3 spans 14 amino acids. Here the CDR3 DNA reads TGTGCCAGCAGCTTCGGGACAGACTCCTACGAGCAGTACTTC. Protein product: CASSFGTDSYEQYF.

The chain is built from TRBV5-1 and TRBJ1-4; a possible D gene is TRBD1 (5 bases). The V end lost 2 bases, the J end lost 3 bases, and 14 bases lay between the germline ends. The CDR3 covers 16 residues. Germline V gives CDR1 SGHRS, CDR2 YFSETQ. The CDR3 sequence: CASSLSRTRSNEKLFF. For the CDR3, the DNA is TGCGCCAGCAGCTTATCTCGGACAAGATCTAATGAAAAACTGTTTTTT. The full variable domain, completed using reference TRBV5-1 and TRBJ1-4, is KAGVTQTPRYLIKTRGQQVTLSCSPISGHRSVSWYQQTPGQGLQFLFEYFSETQRNKGNFPGRFSGRQFSNSRSEMNVSTLELGDSALYLCASSLSRTRSNEKLFFGSGTQLSVL.

This rearrangement joins TRBV18 to TRBJ2-7, with D perhaps matching TRBD1 (6 bases). The CDR3 consists of 13 residues. Trimming took off 2 bases at V and 11 bases at J, with 16 bases between the two ends. Per the germline V gene, CDR1 is KGHSH and CDR2 is LQKENI. In DNA, the CDR3 is TGTGCCAGCTCACCAGTACCACAGGGTAGGAAGTACTTC. Translating it yields CASSPVPQGRKYF.

The chain combines TRBV28 with TRBJ2-7; D possibly corresponds to TRBD2 (5 bases). Germline-derived CDR1 and CDR2 are MDHEN and SYDVKM. Trimming left V 5 bases short and J 2 bases short, with 16 bases between. This CDR3 region has 15 residues. CDR3 amino acids: CASSPTLGRTYEQYF. The CDR3 nucleotides are TGTGCCAGCAGTCCCACCCTGGGGAGAACCTACGAGCAGTACTTC.